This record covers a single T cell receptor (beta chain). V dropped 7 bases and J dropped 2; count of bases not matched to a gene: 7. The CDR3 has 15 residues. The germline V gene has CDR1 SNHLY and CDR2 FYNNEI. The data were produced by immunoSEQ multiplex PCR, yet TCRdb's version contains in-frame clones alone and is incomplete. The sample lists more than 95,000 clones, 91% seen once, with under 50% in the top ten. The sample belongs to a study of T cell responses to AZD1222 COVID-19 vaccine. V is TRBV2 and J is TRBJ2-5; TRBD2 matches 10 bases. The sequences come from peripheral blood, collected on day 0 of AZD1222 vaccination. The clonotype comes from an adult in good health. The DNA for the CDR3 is TGTGCCAGCAATCGGGCTAGCGGGAGTCAAGAGACCCAGTACTTC. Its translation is CASNRASGSQETQYF.